This TCR beta chain appears in the sequencing data of a study of T cell responses to AZD1222 COVID-19 vaccine. Study outcomes and limitations: Within unmutated variant regions lay the reported targets of nearly half of spike-specific TCRs.

The CDR3 contains 16 residues. The V gene end was trimmed by 4 bases and the J gene end by 9 bases; junction bases not matched to a gene: 13. Looked up from germline, CDR1 is MDHEN and CDR2 is SYDVKM. Profiled with immunoSEQ multiplex PCR; TCRdb holds only in-frame clones, not every one. The data contain 120,000 to 150,000 clones, approximately 88% of them singletons. In regard to this clone: Its antigen is as yet unknown.

The J gene is TRBJ1-4, the V gene TRBV28, with 8 bases identical to TRBD1. This receptor was taken from an adult in good health. The sequences come from peripheral blood, collected on day 0 of MenACWY control vaccination. The CDR3 region has the DNA TGTGCCAGCAGTTCGCCGCCAGGGGGCGCCCCCCAAAAACTGTTTTTT. Its translation: CASSSPPGGAPQKLFF.